A single sample gave rise to the 17 T cell receptor beta chains below, sequenced in a study of T cells in Graves' hyperthyroidism and ophthalmopathy. RNA transcripts were the template for amplifying TCR beta CDR3 regions. The HTBI primer set was used in a first-round RT-PCR of the TCR CDR3. TCRdb re-called the multiplex PCR reads through MiXCR, storing one row per CDR3 protein. The data show around 380,000 distinct CDR3 sequences, about 13% seen once. Sequencing was done on a sample of blood. These receptors were obtained from a man aged 25 to 40 with Graves' hyperthyroidism that later progressed to Graves' ophthalmopathy.

Notes on this clonotype: A read error is possible here, since a much larger clone lies one base away. The conserved phenylalanine or tryptophan is not found at the CDR3 terminus, so this likely reflects a read error. This rearrangement joins TRBV5-1 to TRBJ2-3, with TRBD2 matching 8 bases. Germline assignment: CDR1 SGHRS and CDR2 YFSETQ. V gave up 0 bases and J gave up 0 bases; unmatched junction bases: 6. The CDR3 runs 17 residues. This CDR3 reads CASSLERGGSSTDTQYL. The CDR3 nucleotides are TGCGCCAGCAGCTTGGAGCGCGGGGGGTCTAGCACAGATACGCAGTATCTT.

The J gene is TRBJ2-2, the V gene TRBV20-1; the D gene is possibly TRBD1 (5 bases). V was trimmed by 0 bases and J by 2 bases, leaving 13 bases between them. The CDR3 covers 16 residues. The V gene's germline CDR1 is DFQATT and CDR2 SNEGSKA (reference sequence). The CDR3 DNA is TGCAGTGCTAGAGATTTTGGGCGGACAAACACCGGGGAGCTGTTTTTT. Translation gives CSARDFGRTNTGELFF.

This clonotype was observed a few times. The V gene is TRBV3-1, the J gene TRBJ1-6, with 12 bases lining up with TRBD1. Germline-derived CDR1 and CDR2 are LGHDT and YNNKEL (reference sequence). V lost 1 base to trimming and J lost 9 bases; unmatched junction nucleotides: 1. The CDR3 covers 15 residues. CDR3: CASSQAGQGASPLHF. The CDR3 nucleotides are TGTGCCAGCAGCCAAGCGGGACAGGGGGCTTCACCCCTCCACTTT.

In this sample, this clonotype turned up a few times. V usage is TRBV15 and J usage is TRBJ2-7, with D unclear. V shed 5 bases and J shed 1 base, with 6 bases lying between them. The CDR3 extends over 12 amino acids. Germline CDR1 and CDR2: LNHNV and YYDKDF (reference sequence). CDR3 amino acids: CATSEDSYEQYF. CDR3 coding DNA: TGTGCCACCAGCGAAGATTCCTACGAGCAGTACTTC.

This clonotype was observed a few times. The genes are TRBV2 and TRBJ2-1, with 8 bases lining up with TRBD2. CDR1 SNHLY and CDR2 FYNNEI come from the germline V gene. The CDR3 sequence is 13 residues long. After removal of 7 bases from V and 15 bases from J, the junction contained 14 bases not matched to a gene. The CDR3 DNA sequence: TGTGCCAGCACCGAGGCACGGCGGGGGGATCGGTTCTTC. Its protein product is CASTEARRGDRFF.

There are many counts of this clonotype. The chain joins TRBV20-1 to TRBJ1-1; D ambiguous. The germline V and J ends were trimmed by 3 bases and 2 bases, with 4 bases remaining between them. The germline V gene has CDR1 DFQATT and CDR2 SNEGSKA (reference sequence). CDR3 size: 11 residues. The CDR3, as DNA: TGCAGTGCTAGTGACAACACTGAAGCTTTCTTT. It translates to CSASDNTEAFF.

This clonotype was detected only a few times. The chain combines TRBV9 with TRBJ2-2; 9 nucleotides align to TRBD2. V trimming: 4 bases; J trimming: 5 bases; junction bases outside the gene matches: 9. The CDR3 has 16 residues. Germline V CDR1 and CDR2: SGDLS, YYNGEE. The CDR3, as DNA: TGTGCCAGCAGCCCCTCTGTAGCGGGGGTTACCGGGGAGCTGTTTTTT. It codes for CASSPSVAGVTGELFF. Drawing the rest from reference TRBV9 and TRBJ2-2, the complete variable domain is DSGVTQTPKHLITATGQRVTLRCSPRSGDLSVYWYQQSLDQGLQFLIQYYNGEERAKGNILERFSAQQFPDLHSELNLSSLELGDSALYFCASSPSVAGVTGELFFGEGSRLTVL.

This clonotype was seen repeatedly, ten times or more. The rearrangement uses TRBV10-3 and TRBJ1-1; D call uncertain. This CDR3 has 14 residues. Trimming left V 2 bases short and J 0 bases short, with 7 bases between. Germline V gene data show CDR1 as ENHRY and CDR2 as SYGVKD. CDR3 residues: CAISEASMNTEAFF. CDR3 nucleotides: TGTGCCATCAGTGAGGCCAGTATGAACACTGAAGCTTTCTTT.

This clonotype was found many times. The chain uses TRBV2 and TRBJ2-5, with D perhaps TRBD2 (6 bases). This CDR3 contains 13 residues. V was trimmed by 7 bases and J by 5 bases, leaving 14 bases between them. Germline V gives CDR1 SNHLY, CDR2 FYNNEI. The DNA of the CDR3 is TGTGCCAGCACTCGACTAGTTCGTGAGACCCAGTACTTC. Amino acids: CASTRLVRETQYF.

For this clonotype: This may be a read error, as it is one base from a much larger clone. This chain connects TRBV5-1 to TRBJ1-6; 7 bases fit TRBD1. CDR1 is SGHRS and CDR2 is YFSETQ in the germline V gene. The CDR3 is 15 amino acids. The CDR3 loop is CASSLGGRGCSPLHF. CDR3 in DNA: TGTGCCAGCAGCCTAGGCGGCAGGGGGTGTTCACCCCTCCACTTT. Supplemented by reference TRBV5-1 and TRBJ1-6, the full variable domain reads KAGVTQTPRYLIKTRGQQVTLSCSPISGHRSVSWYQQTPGQGLQFLFEYFSETQRNKGNFPGRFSGRQFSNSRSEMNVSTLELGDSALYLCASSLGGRGCSPLHFGNGTRLTVT.

This clonotype was picked up many times. V gene TRBV2 combines with J gene TRBJ1-1; no clear D. The CDR3 runs 14 residues. With 3 bases removed from V and 0 bases from J, the gap between germline ends came to 8 bases. CDR1 is SNHLY and CDR2 is FYNNEI in the germline V gene. CDR3 nucleotide sequence: TGTGCCAGCAGTGAGCTCAGGATGAACACTGAAGCTTTCTTT. Translating gives CASSELRMNTEAFF.

The rearrangement uses TRBV7-9 and TRBJ2-7; tentative D call: TRBD2 (9 bases). Trimming stripped 5 bases from V and 6 bases from J, with 23 bases between. CDR1 is SEHNR and CDR2 is FQNEAQ in the germline V gene (reference sequence). The CDR3 runs to 16 residues. CDR3 bases: TGTGCCAGCAGCCCAGGGGGCGGGGGGGCAAGGGGCGAGCAGTACTTC. Amino acids: CASSPGGGGARGEQYF.

The chain links TRBV19 to TRBJ1-4; TRBD1 might be the D (6 bases). CDR1 is LNHDA, CDR2 SQIVND, per germline (reference sequence). The ends were cut back, 10 bases at V and 8 bases at J, with 17 bases in the middle. CDR3 length equals 13 residues. The CDR3 DNA reads TGTGCCACCAGTCAGGGGTCAGAAGAAAAACTGTTTTTT. It translates to CATSQGSEEKLFF.

This chain connects TRBV4-1 to TRBJ1-4; 8 bases map to TRBD1. The CDR3 is 16 residues long. Germline CDR1 is MGHRA and CDR2 is YSYEKL. Losses at the gene ends were 4 bases for V and 4 bases for J; bases not matched to a gene: 8. CDR3 in DNA: TGCGCCAGCAGCCGAGGGGACAGGCTGAATAATGAAAAACTGTTTTTT. Its protein is CASSRGDRLNNEKLFF.

This clonotype has at least ten counts. The rearrangement uses TRBV30 and TRBJ2-2, with D maybe TRBD2 (7 bases). The germline V and J ends were trimmed by 4 bases and 6 bases, with 15 bases remaining between them. Germline V gene sequence: CDR1 GTSNPN, CDR2 SVGIG (reference sequence). The CDR3 has 14 residues. The CDR3 nucleotides are TGTGCCTGGAAGCTGGGGGGGGCCGCCGGGGAGCTGTTTTTT. Amino acid sequence: CAWKLGGAAGELFF. The whole variable domain, filled in from reference TRBV30 and TRBJ2-2, reads SQTIHQWPATLVQPVGSPLSLECTVEGTSNPNLYWYRQAAGRGLQLLFYSVGIGQISSEVPQNLSASRPQDRQFILSSKKLLLSDSGFYLCAWKLGGAAGELFFGEGSRLTVL.

This rearrangement joins TRBV4-1 to TRBJ1-6; D not certain. The CDR3 has 16 amino acids. Germline CDR1 is MGHRA and CDR2 is YSYEKL. Trimming pared 6 bases from V and 10 bases from J, leaving 22 bases between. The CDR3 loop is CASSPSRARRISPLHF. The CDR3 DNA reads as TGCGCCAGCAGTCCTTCCCGGGCCAGACGAATCTCACCCCTCCACTTT.

This clonotype has ten or more counts. J is TRBJ2-3 and V is TRBV2, with a weak D call TRBD1 (6 bases). The CDR3 consists of 15 residues. Per germline, CDR1 SNHLY and CDR2 FYNNEI. Between the trimmed V and J ends, which lost 6 bases and 2 bases, there was a span of 15 bases. The CDR3 is CASRSGHSITDTQYF. The CDR3, as DNA: TGTGCCAGCAGATCGGGACACTCTATCACAGATACGCAGTATTTT.